The 15 T cell receptor beta chains below all came from one sample that was sequenced in a study of T cells expressing NK-cell markers. TCRdb reprocessed the 5' RACE reads; each CDR3 protein has one entry and no DNA is given. This sample contains roughly 160,000 distinct CDR3 sequences. The sample taken for sequencing was blood T cells: a sorted CD56 or NKG2C T cell subset, CD4+ or CD8+ T cells, or bulk PBMC T cells (not recorded which). Receptors originate from a woman between 18 and 70 years old in good health.

The rearrangement joins TRBV5-1 to TRBJ2-1; the D call from TCRdb, TRBD1, cannot be confirmed without DNA. The V gene's germline CDR1 is SGHRS and CDR2 YFSETQ. The CDR3 runs 14 residues. This CDR3 is CASSRTWGSDEQFF.

The rearrangement uses TRBV4-2 and TRBJ2-7; TCRdb's assignment of TRBD1 cannot be checked, as there is no DNA. This CDR3 contains 15 residues. CDR1 LGHNA and CDR2 YNFKEQ come from the germline V gene. CDR3 sequence reads: CASSLNLGPSYEQYF.

The chain combines TRBV27 with TRBJ2-3; TCRdb designates TRBD1, a call that cannot be tested without DNA. Germline V gene data show CDR1 as MNHEY and CDR2 as SMNVEV (reference sequence). The CDR3 is 14 residues long. The CDR3 loop reads CASGGVSSTDTQYF.

The rearrangement joins TRBV2 to TRBJ2-7; the TCRdb D gene call, TRBD2, has no DNA to confirm it. Looked up from germline, CDR1 is SNHLY and CDR2 is FYNNEI. The CDR3 is 18 residues long. The CDR3 loop is CASSEAGSPAGSSYEQYF. The whole variable domain, filled in from reference TRBV2 and TRBJ2-7, reads EPEVTQTPSHQVTQMGQEVILRCVPISNHLYFYWYRQILGQKVEFLVSFYNNEISEKSEIFDDQFSVERPDGSNFTLKIRSTKLEDSAMYFCASSEAGSPAGSSYEQYFGPGTRLTVT.

The gene calls are TRBV27 and TRBJ2-7. This CDR3 contains 15 residues. The V gene's germline CDR1 is MNHEY and CDR2 SMNVEV (reference sequence). The CDR3 here is CASSFVGSGTYEQYF.

CDR3 loop: CASDPEEGSETQYF. The genes are TRBV5-1 and TRBJ2-5; the D call of TRBD2 rests on TCRdb alone, since no DNA is present to check it. Germline V gene sequence: CDR1 SGHRS, CDR2 YFSETQ. This CDR3 is 14 amino acids long.

The chain is built from TRBV2 and TRBJ1-3; the D call of TRBD1 rests on TCRdb alone, since no DNA is present to check it. Germline CDR1 is SNHLY and CDR2 is FYNNEI. The CDR3 spans 16 residues. The CDR3 here is CASSEGDRVLGNTIYF.

V usage is TRBV5-1 and J usage is TRBJ2-2; lacking DNA, the TRBD2 call made by TCRdb goes unchecked. The CDR3 covers 16 residues. Germline assignment: CDR1 SGHRS and CDR2 YFSETQ. CDR3 in amino acids: CASSPTSSPNTGELFF.

The genes are TRBV24-1 and TRBJ2-3; checking the TCRdb D call of TRBD1 is not possible without DNA. This CDR3 comprises 14 residues. Germline CDR1 is KGHDR and CDR2 is SFDVKD. The CDR3 sequence is CATSRGGFTDTQYF.

The chain couples TRBV19 to TRBJ1-1; as DNA is missing, the TRBD1 call by TCRdb cannot be tested. This CDR3 comprises 15 residues. The germline gives CDR1 LNHDA, CDR2 SQIVND (reference sequence). The CDR3 protein is CASSIALQGNTEAFF.

The rearrangement links TRBV7-8 to TRBJ2-1; TCRdb designates TRBD2, a call that cannot be tested without DNA. The germline CDR1 and CDR2 sequences are SGHVS and FQNEAQ. CDR3 length: 18 amino acids. This CDR3 reads CASSLARLAGVSYNEQFF.

The chain recombines TRBV9 with TRBJ2-7; checking the TCRdb D call of TRBD1 is not possible without DNA. Germline values: CDR1 SGDLS, CDR2 YYNGEE. This CDR3 is 16 amino acids long. The CDR3 protein is CASSVDPATRVNEQYF.

V gene TRBV24-1 combines with J gene TRBJ1-5; TCRdb indicates TRBD1, and absent DNA this call remains unverified. The CDR3 is made up of 15 amino acids. Germline V lookup: CDR1 KGHDR, CDR2 SFDVKD. The CDR3 loop reads CATNGTADSNQPQHF.

This chain uses TRBV19 with TRBJ2-1. The germline V gene has CDR1 LNHDA and CDR2 SQIVND (reference sequence). The CDR3 has 15 amino acids. CDR3 sequence: CASSIHKTGDNEQFF.

This chain links TRBV6-5 with TRBJ1-6. The CDR3 consists of 14 residues. Germline V gene lookup returns CDR1 MNHEY and CDR2 SVGAGI. The CDR3 is CASSYGPFNSPLHF.